Detailed here is one TCR beta chain. What it recognizes is unknown. Cells that had been cultured for 10 days were the source of isolated CD4+ T cells. The person had PCR-confirmed SARS-CoV-2 infection between March and December 2020. All study participants received two doses of BNT162b2 or mRNA-1273 vaccine. Cultures had half their medium replaced with IL-2 medium on days 3 and 7. Using immunoSEQ multiplex PCR, the repertoire was profiled, and TCRdb retains in-frame clones only, with some absent. The sample gives roughly 30,000 clones, approximately 77% of which show up once; 5.5% to 8.5% is in the top ten. The sample belongs to a study of vaccination effects on CD4 cells after COVID-19. In the study overall: Each of a few convalescent patients underwent sampling at an early and a late point after vaccination. The researchers cultured approximately 2 million PBMC per well with approximately 10 IU/ml IL-2 and approximately 9.3 ug/ml peptides. Findings of the study overall: Early timepoints after infection were absent, and convalescent patients were few in the study.

Trimming cost V 5 bases and J 4 bases; bases outside gene matches: 10. The CDR3 length is 16 residues. The germline V gene has CDR1 SGHAT and CDR2 FQNNGV. The sequenced sample was CD4+ T cells from PBMCs cultured without peptide, obtained after COVID-19 vaccination. The sequence was obtained from a human donor who had a prior SARS-CoV-2 infection. This chain connects TRBV11-2 to TRBJ2-7; 11 positions match TRBD2. DNA for the CDR3: TGTGCCAGCAGCCCCTTAGCGGGGGGGCGAAGATACGAGCAGTACTTC. Its translation is CASSPLAGGRRYEQYF.